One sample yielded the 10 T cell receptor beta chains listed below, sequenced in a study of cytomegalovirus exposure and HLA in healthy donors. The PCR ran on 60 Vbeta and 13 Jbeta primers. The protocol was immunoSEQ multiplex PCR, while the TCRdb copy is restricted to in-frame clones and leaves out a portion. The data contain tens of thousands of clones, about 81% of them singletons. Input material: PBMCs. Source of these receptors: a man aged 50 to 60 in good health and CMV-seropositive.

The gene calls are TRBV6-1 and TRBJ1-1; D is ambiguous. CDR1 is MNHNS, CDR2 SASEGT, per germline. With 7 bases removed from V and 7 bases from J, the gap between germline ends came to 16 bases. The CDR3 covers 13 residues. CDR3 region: CASIPGWAGEAFF. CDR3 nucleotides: TGTGCCAGCATCCCGGGCTGGGCGGGTGAAGCTTTCTTT.

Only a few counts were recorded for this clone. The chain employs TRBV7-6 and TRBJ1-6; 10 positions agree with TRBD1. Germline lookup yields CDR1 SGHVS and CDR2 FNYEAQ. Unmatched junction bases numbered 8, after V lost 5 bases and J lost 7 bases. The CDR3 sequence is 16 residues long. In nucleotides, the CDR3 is TGTGCCAGCAGCGAACGACAGGGGGCCTCCAATTCACCCCTCCACTTT. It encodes CASSERQGASNSPLHF.

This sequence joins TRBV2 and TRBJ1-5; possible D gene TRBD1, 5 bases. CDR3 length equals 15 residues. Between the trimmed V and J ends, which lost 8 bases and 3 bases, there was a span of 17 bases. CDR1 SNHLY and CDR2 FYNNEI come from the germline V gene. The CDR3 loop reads CASSVRSGLNQPQHF. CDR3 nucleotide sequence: TGTGCCAGCTCCGTAAGGTCAGGGCTCAATCAGCCCCAGCATTTT. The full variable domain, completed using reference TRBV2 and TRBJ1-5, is EPEVTQTPSHQVTQMGQEVILRCVPISNHLYFYWYRQILGQKVEFLVSFYNNEISEKSEIFDDQFSVERPDGSNFTLKIRSTKLEDSAMYFCASSVRSGLNQPQHFGDGTRLSIL.

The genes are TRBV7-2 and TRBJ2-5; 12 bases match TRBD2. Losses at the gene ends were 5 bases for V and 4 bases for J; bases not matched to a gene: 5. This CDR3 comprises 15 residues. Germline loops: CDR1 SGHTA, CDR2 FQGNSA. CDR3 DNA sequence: TGTGCCAGCAGCCCCCGGACTAGCGGGGTAGAGACCCAGTACTTC. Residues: CASSPRTSGVETQYF. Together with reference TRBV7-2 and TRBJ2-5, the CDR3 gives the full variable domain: GAGVSQSPSNKVTEKGKDVELRCDPISGHTALYWYRQSLGQGLEFLIYFQGNSAPDKSGLPSDRFSAERTGGSVSTLTIQRTQQEDSAVYLCASSPRTSGVETQYFGPGTRLLVL.

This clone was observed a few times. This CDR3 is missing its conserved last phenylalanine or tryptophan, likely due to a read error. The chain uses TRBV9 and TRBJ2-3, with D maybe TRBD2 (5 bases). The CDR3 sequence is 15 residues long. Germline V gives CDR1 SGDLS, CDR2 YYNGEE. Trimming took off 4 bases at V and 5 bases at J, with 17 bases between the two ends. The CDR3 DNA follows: TGTGCCAGCAGCAGAGCCGGGGATCGCAAAGATACGCAGTATTTG. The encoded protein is CASSRAGDRKDTQYL.

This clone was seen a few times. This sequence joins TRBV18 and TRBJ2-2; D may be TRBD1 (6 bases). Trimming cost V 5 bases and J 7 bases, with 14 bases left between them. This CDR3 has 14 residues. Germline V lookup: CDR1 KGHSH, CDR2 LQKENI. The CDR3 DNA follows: TGTGCCAGCTCAGGGACATCCCGGGTCGGGGAGCTGTTTTTT. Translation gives CASSGTSRVGELFF.

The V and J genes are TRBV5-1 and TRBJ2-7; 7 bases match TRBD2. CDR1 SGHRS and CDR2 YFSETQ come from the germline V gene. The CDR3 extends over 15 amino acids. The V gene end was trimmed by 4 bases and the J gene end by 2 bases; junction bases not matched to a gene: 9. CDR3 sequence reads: CASSPGGLGTYEQYF. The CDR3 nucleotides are TGCGCCAGCAGCCCGGGGGGACTGGGGACCTACGAGCAGTACTTC.

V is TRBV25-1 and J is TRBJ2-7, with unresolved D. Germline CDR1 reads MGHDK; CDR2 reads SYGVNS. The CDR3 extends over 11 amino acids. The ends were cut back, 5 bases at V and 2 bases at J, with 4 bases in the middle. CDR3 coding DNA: TGTGCCAGCAGTTCGGCCTACGAGCAGTACTTC. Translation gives CASSSAYEQYF.

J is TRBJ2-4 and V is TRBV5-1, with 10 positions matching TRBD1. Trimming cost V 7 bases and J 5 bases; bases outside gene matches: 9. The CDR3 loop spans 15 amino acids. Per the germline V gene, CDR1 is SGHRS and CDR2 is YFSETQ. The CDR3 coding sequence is TGCGCCAGCGCTTCTTCCGGGACAGGGGAAAACATTCAGTACTTC. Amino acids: CASASSGTGENIQYF.

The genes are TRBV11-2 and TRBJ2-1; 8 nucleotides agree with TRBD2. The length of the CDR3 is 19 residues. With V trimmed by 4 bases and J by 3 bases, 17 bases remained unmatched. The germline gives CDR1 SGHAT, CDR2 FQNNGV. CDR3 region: CASSSPVLIGRGDYNEQFF. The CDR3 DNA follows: TGTGCCAGCAGCTCCCCGGTTCTAATTGGGCGGGGGGACTACAATGAGCAGTTCTTC.